This T cell receptor (beta chain) was found in a study of T cell changes during pregnancy in multiple sclerosis. Sequencing used immunoSEQ multiplex PCR; TCRdb keeps in-frame clones, though not all of them. The sample has about 47,000 clones; 80% to 95% are singletons. Looked up from germline, CDR1 is MGHDK and CDR2 is SYGVNS. The CDR3 is made up of 14 amino acids. Between the trimmed V and J ends, which lost 6 bases and 7 bases, there was a span of 15 bases. The chain links TRBV25-1 to TRBJ1-4; a possible D gene is TRBD1 (6 bases). This specimen was peripheral blood, taken in the third trimester of pregnancy. This receptor was identified in a female donor with multiple sclerosis, enrolled in a pregnancy study. DNA for the CDR3: TGTGCCAGCAGGGAACAGGGAGGACGTGAAAAACTGTTTTTT. Residues: CASREQGGREKLFF.